This is a list of T cell receptor beta chains from one sample in a study of blood T cell repertoires in COVID-19. Profiled with immunoSEQ multiplex PCR; TCRdb holds only in-frame clones, not every one. Counted here are about 270,000 clones, around 81% occurring once; the ten biggest clones make up about 3.2%. The source material was peripheral blood. These receptor sequences come from a woman in her sixties or seventies with active or convalescent COVID-19. CDR3s include the opening cysteine and the closing phenylalanine or tryptophan. The D gene is left open where the match is weak. The size of a clone is reported for some rows only, either as once, few or many, or as a class for expanded clones.

clone_size: -
v_call: TRBV9
d_call: TRBD2
j_call: TRBJ2-1
cdr3_nt: TGTGCCAGCAGCCCATCGGGCGGGGGTTACAATGAGCAGTTCTTC
cdr3_aa: CASSPSGGGYNEQFF

clone_size: -
v_call: TRBV30
d_call: -
j_call: TRBJ1-2
cdr3_nt: TGTGCCTGGAATCAGAAAGCTAACTATGGCTACACCTTC
cdr3_aa: CAWNQKANYGYTF

clone_size: -
v_call: TRBV10-2
d_call: TRBD2
j_call: TRBJ2-7
cdr3_nt: TGCGCCAGCAGGGATAGCGGGGGTACCTCCTACGAGCAGTACTTC
cdr3_aa: CASRDSGGTSYEQYF

clone_size: once
v_call: TRBV12-3/TRBV12-4
d_call: -
j_call: TRBJ2-2
cdr3_nt: TGTGCCAGCAGTTTTCTTGAGGGAGAGCTGTTTTTT
cdr3_aa: CASSFLEGELFF

clone_size: -
v_call: TRBV19
d_call: -
j_call: TRBJ1-6
cdr3_nt: TGTGCCAGTAGTATTCGAGGGGGTCCCTCCTATAATTCACCCCTCCACTTT
cdr3_aa: CASSIRGGPSYNSPLHF

clone_size: -
v_call: TRBV7-8
d_call: TRBD1
j_call: TRBJ1-5
cdr3_nt: TGTGCCAGCAGCTTGGGACAGGGGATATGGCCCCAGCATTTT
cdr3_aa: CASSLGQGIWPQHF

clone_size: -
v_call: TRBV30
d_call: -
j_call: TRBJ1-1
cdr3_nt: TGTGCCTGGGCGACAGAGAACACTGAAGCTTTCTTT
cdr3_aa: CAWATENTEAFF

clone_size: -
v_call: TRBV5-4
d_call: TRBD1
j_call: TRBJ1-3
cdr3_nt: TGTGCCAGCAGCCAAAGACAGGGTAGAGGCTCTGGAAACACCATATATTTT
cdr3_aa: CASSQRQGRGSGNTIYF

clone_size: -
v_call: TRBV23-1
d_call: -
j_call: TRBJ2-7
cdr3_nt: TGCGCCAGCAGTCAATCTCCTGGTGGGGGGACCTACGAGCAGTACTTC
cdr3_aa: CASSQSPGGGTYEQYF

clone_size: -
v_call: TRBV11-2
d_call: -
j_call: TRBJ2-7
cdr3_nt: TGTGCCAGCAGCTTATCAGGGCGGTACGAGCAGTACTTC
cdr3_aa: CASSLSGRYEQYF

clone_size: once
v_call: TRBV6-5
d_call: TRBD1
j_call: TRBJ1-2
cdr3_nt: TGTGCCAGCAGTCCGACAGGGGCGACCTATGGCTACACCTTC
cdr3_aa: CASSPTGATYGYTF

clone_size: -
v_call: TRBV5-1
d_call: -
j_call: TRBJ1-2
cdr3_nt: TGCGCCAGCAGCCCCGACGGGAGGATTAATAACTATGGCTACACCTTC
cdr3_aa: CASSPDGRINNYGYTF

clone_size: -
v_call: TRBV27
d_call: TRBD1
j_call: TRBJ1-2
cdr3_nt: TGTGCCAGCGGGGGCTTTCGGACAGGGCCCTTCTATGGCTACACCTTC
cdr3_aa: CASGGFRTGPFYGYTF

clone_size: -
v_call: TRBV6-2/TRBV6-3
d_call: TRBD2
j_call: TRBJ2-1
cdr3_nt: TGTGCCAGCAGTGCGGGACTAGCGGGGGGAAATGAGCAGTTCTTC
cdr3_aa: CASSAGLAGGNEQFF

clone_size: -
v_call: TRBV9
d_call: TRBD1
j_call: TRBJ1-3
cdr3_nt: TGTGCCAGCAGCGGACAGGGTTTGGGAAACACCATATATTTT
cdr3_aa: CASSGQGLGNTIYF

clone_size: few
v_call: TRBV4-2
d_call: TRBD1
j_call: TRBJ1-2
cdr3_nt: TGTGCCAGCAGCCAAGAGAGCGGACAGGGACATTATGGCTACACCTTC
cdr3_aa: CASSQESGQGHYGYTF

clone_size: -
v_call: TRBV11-2
d_call: -
j_call: TRBJ2-1
cdr3_nt: TGTGCCAGCAGCTTCCCGGGACATAACTCCTACAATGAGCAGTTCTTC
cdr3_aa: CASSFPGHNSYNEQFF

clone_size: -
v_call: TRBV10-3
d_call: -
j_call: TRBJ1-1
cdr3_nt: TGTGCCATCAGTGAGTTTCTACAGGGTGCGGACACTGAAGCTTTCTTT
cdr3_aa: CAISEFLQGADTEAFF

clone_size: -
v_call: TRBV9
d_call: -
j_call: TRBJ2-7
cdr3_nt: TGTGCCAGCAGCCCCAGTGGTGCAGGCACTAGCACCTACGAGCAGTACTTC
cdr3_aa: CASSPSGAGTSTYEQYF

clone_size: once
v_call: TRBV3-1/TRBV3-2
d_call: TRBD2
j_call: TRBJ2-1
cdr3_nt: TGTGCCAGCAGCCCGGGACTAGCGGGGGGGCGGCAGTTCTTC
cdr3_aa: CASSPGLAGGRQFF

clone_size: -
v_call: TRBV6-5
d_call: -
j_call: TRBJ1-6
cdr3_nt: TGTGCCAGCAGACCGCTGGCCCAGTCCACCCTCCACTTT
cdr3_aa: CASRPLAQSTLHF

clone_size: -
v_call: TRBV3-1/TRBV3-2
d_call: -
j_call: TRBJ2-7
cdr3_nt: TGTGCCAGCAGCCAAGGCGGAGGAGGGGGGGCTCGGGAGCAGTACTTC
cdr3_aa: CASSQGGGGGAREQYF

clone_size: -
v_call: TRBV5-6
d_call: -
j_call: TRBJ1-1
cdr3_nt: TGTGCCAGCAGCCCCGAGGGCGGGGGGATGAACACTGAAGCTTTCTTT
cdr3_aa: CASSPEGGGMNTEAFF

clone_size: -
v_call: TRBV7-2
d_call: -
j_call: TRBJ2-2
cdr3_nt: TGTGCCAGCAGCTTGGACAGCAACACCGGGGAGCTGTTTTTT
cdr3_aa: CASSLDSNTGELFF

clone_size: -
v_call: TRBV6-5
d_call: TRBD1
j_call: TRBJ1-2
cdr3_nt: TGTGCCAGCAGCCGCGACAGGGTGGGCGGCTACACCTTC
cdr3_aa: CASSRDRVGGYTF

clone_size: once
v_call: TRBV27
d_call: -
j_call: TRBJ1-4
cdr3_nt: TGTGCCAGCAGTTTATTACAGGCAACTAATGAAAAACTGTTTTTT
cdr3_aa: CASSLLQATNEKLFF

clone_size: -
v_call: TRBV5-5
d_call: -
j_call: TRBJ2-7
cdr3_nt: TGTGCCAGCAGCTTAAAAGTCTTTACACGATCCTACGAGCAGTACTTC
cdr3_aa: CASSLKVFTRSYEQYF

clone_size: -
v_call: TRBV9
d_call: -
j_call: TRBJ2-5
cdr3_nt: TGTGCCAGCAGCCCCAGGGCTCAACAAGAGACCCAGTACTTC
cdr3_aa: CASSPRAQQETQYF

clone_size: -
v_call: TRBV4-3
d_call: -
j_call: TRBJ2-5
cdr3_nt: TGCGCCAGCAGCCAAGATACTAGTCAAGAGACCCAGTACTTC
cdr3_aa: CASSQDTSQETQYF

clone_size: -
v_call: TRBV11-1
d_call: TRBD2
j_call: TRBJ2-3
cdr3_nt: TGTGCCAGCAGCTTGCGGGGGACTAGCACAGATACGCAGTATTTT
cdr3_aa: CASSLRGTSTDTQYF

clone_size: -
v_call: TRBV7-3
d_call: -
j_call: TRBJ1-2
cdr3_nt: TGTGCCAGCAGCCCCCGGGGTCATGGCTACACCTTC
cdr3_aa: CASSPRGHGYTF

clone_size: -
v_call: TRBV2
d_call: -
j_call: TRBJ2-4
cdr3_nt: TGTGCCACCAGCCCCGGGGTAACCATTCAGTACTTC
cdr3_aa: CATSPGVTIQYF

clone_size: -
v_call: TRBV15
d_call: TRBD1
j_call: TRBJ1-3
cdr3_nt: TGTGCCACCAGCGGGCCCGGGACAGGGTCTGGAAACACCATATATTTT
cdr3_aa: CATSGPGTGSGNTIYF

clone_size: -
v_call: TRBV7-8
d_call: TRBD1
j_call: TRBJ2-3
cdr3_nt: TGTGCCAGCAGCTTACTACAGGGGGCGAATACGCAGTATTTT
cdr3_aa: CASSLLQGANTQYF

clone_size: -
v_call: TRBV5-1
d_call: -
j_call: TRBJ1-2
cdr3_nt: TGCGCCAGCAGCTTGGAGGGCAGGGCGAATAACTATGGCTACACCTTC
cdr3_aa: CASSLEGRANNYGYTF

clone_size: -
v_call: TRBV20-1
d_call: -
j_call: TRBJ2-1
cdr3_nt: TGCAGTGCTAGAGATATAAATGAGCAGTTCTTC
cdr3_aa: CSARDINEQFF

clone_size: -
v_call: TRBV3-1/TRBV3-2
d_call: TRBD2
j_call: TRBJ2-1
cdr3_nt: TGTGCCAGCAGCCAGGGGCTGAGCGGGGGGGAAACCTACAATGAGCAGTTCTTC
cdr3_aa: CASSQGLSGGETYNEQFF

clone_size: -
v_call: TRBV4-1
d_call: -
j_call: TRBJ1-2
cdr3_nt: TGCGCCACATTGGAGTCGTTAGGAACCTATGGCTACACCTTC
cdr3_aa: CATLESLGTYGYTF

clone_size: -
v_call: TRBV25-1
d_call: -
j_call: TRBJ2-7
cdr3_nt: TGTGCCAGCAGTGAGGACAGTAGTCTCTCCTACGAGCAGTACTTC
cdr3_aa: CASSEDSSLSYEQYF

clone_size: -
v_call: TRBV10-3
d_call: -
j_call: TRBJ2-2
cdr3_nt: TGTGCCATCAGCCGAGGGGGAGAAAACACCGGGGAGCTGTTTTTT
cdr3_aa: CAISRGGENTGELFF

clone_size: -
v_call: TRBV10-1
d_call: TRBD1
j_call: TRBJ2-7
cdr3_nt: TGCGCCAGCAGTCAATGGACAGGCGCACCCTACGAGCAGTACTTC
cdr3_aa: CASSQWTGAPYEQYF

clone_size: -
v_call: TRBV3-1/TRBV3-2
d_call: TRBD2
j_call: TRBJ2-7
cdr3_nt: TGTGCCAGCAGCCTCACTAGCGGGTACTCCTACGAGCAGTACTTC
cdr3_aa: CASSLTSGYSYEQYF

clone_size: -
v_call: TRBV18
d_call: TRBD1
j_call: TRBJ1-3
cdr3_nt: TGTGCCAGCGGGGGGACAGTTCATTCTGGAAACACCATATATTTT
cdr3_aa: CASGGTVHSGNTIYF

clone_size: -
v_call: TRBV4-1
d_call: -
j_call: TRBJ1-2
cdr3_nt: TGCGCCAGCAGCCAACAACAGGGAGCCTATGGCTACACCTTC
cdr3_aa: CASSQQQGAYGYTF

clone_size: -
v_call: TRBV25-1
d_call: TRBD1
j_call: TRBJ1-1
cdr3_nt: TGTGCCAGCAGCGACAGGGGGAAGGGCACTGAAGCTTTCTTT
cdr3_aa: CASSDRGKGTEAFF